This TCR beta chain was identified during a study of blood T cell repertoires in COVID-19. The ends were cut back, 0 bases at V and 0 bases at J, with 18 bases in the middle. The CDR3 length is 19 residues. The method was immunoSEQ multiplex PCR; TCRdb's version includes in-frame clones alone and lacks a portion of them. The repertoire includes fewer than 450,000 clones, more than 75% of them detected once, and more than 0.95% sits in the top ten. Material: PBMCs or T cells enriched from blood (not recorded which). The sequence was collected from a woman aged 18-35 years who had recovered from COVID-19. The chain couples TRBV23-1 to TRBJ1-5; TRBD1 might be the D (5 bases). TRBV23-1 is labeled an ORF, and its function is uncertain. CDR3 protein: CASSQSEGHWTYSNQPQHF. The CDR3 DNA sequence: TGCGCCAGCAGTCAATCGGAGGGCCACTGGACATATAGCAATCAGCCCCAGCATTTT.